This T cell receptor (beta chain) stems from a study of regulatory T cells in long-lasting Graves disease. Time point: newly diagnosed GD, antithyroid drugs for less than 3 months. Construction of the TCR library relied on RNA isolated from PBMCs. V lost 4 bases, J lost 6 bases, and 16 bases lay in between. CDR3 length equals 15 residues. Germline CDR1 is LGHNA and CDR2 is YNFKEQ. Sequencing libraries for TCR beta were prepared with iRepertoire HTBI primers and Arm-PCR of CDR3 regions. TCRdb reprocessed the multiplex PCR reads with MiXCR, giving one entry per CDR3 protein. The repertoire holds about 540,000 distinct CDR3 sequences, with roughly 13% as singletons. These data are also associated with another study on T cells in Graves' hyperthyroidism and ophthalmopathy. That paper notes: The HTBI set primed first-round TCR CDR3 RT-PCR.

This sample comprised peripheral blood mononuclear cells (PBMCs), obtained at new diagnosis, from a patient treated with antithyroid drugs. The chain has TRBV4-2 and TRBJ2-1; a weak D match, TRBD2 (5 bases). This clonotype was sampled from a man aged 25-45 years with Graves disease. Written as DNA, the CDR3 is TGTGCCAGCAGCCCCCGGTGGGGTAGCGTCAATGAGCAGTTCTTC. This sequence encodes CASSPRWGSVNEQFF.